The rows below give T cell receptor beta chains drawn from one sample of a study of T cell responses to AZD1222 COVID-19 vaccine. Clones were read by immunoSEQ multiplex PCR, and TCRdb kept only the in-frame ones, dropping some. The table shows about 180,000 clones, with 85% to 90% occurring only once. Here the sequenced sample was peripheral blood, taken on day 0 of AZD1222 vaccination. These receptors were obtained from an adult in good health. CDR3s include the opening cysteine and the closing phenylalanine or tryptophan. A D gene is named only where the DNA matches it firmly. Not all rows give a size; the values are once, few, many and, for expanded clones, a class.

clone_size: NA; v_call: TRBV6-5; j_call: TRBJ1-1; d_call: NA; cdr3_nt: TGTGCCACCAAAACAGGGATGTACGCTTTCTTT; cdr3_aa: CATKTGMYAFF
clone_size: NA; v_call: TRBV19; j_call: TRBJ2-1; d_call: TRBD2; cdr3_nt: TGTGCCAGTCAAGTAGCGGGAGCGGGGCTCAATGAGCAGTTCTTC; cdr3_aa: CASQVAGAGLNEQFF
clone_size: once; v_call: TRBV10-3; j_call: TRBJ1-1; d_call: TRBD1; cdr3_nt: TGTGCCATCAGACTAGGACAGGGGGCTTTGGGCACTGAAGCTTTCTTT; cdr3_aa: CAIRLGQGALGTEAFF
clone_size: NA; v_call: TRBV19; j_call: TRBJ2-3; d_call: NA; cdr3_nt: TGTGCCAGTAGTTGGGCGGGACGCGGCACAGATACGCAGTATTTT; cdr3_aa: CASSWAGRGTDTQYF
clone_size: NA; v_call: TRBV11-2; j_call: TRBJ1-6; d_call: TRBD1; cdr3_nt: TGTGCCAGCAGCGCCAGGGACAGGGGTACGCATTCACCCCTCCACTTT; cdr3_aa: CASSARDRGTHSPLHF
clone_size: NA; v_call: TRBV5-1; j_call: TRBJ2-2; d_call: TRBD2; cdr3_nt: TGCGCCAGCATAGAGGGCGGGGGCACCGGGGAGCTGTTTTTT; cdr3_aa: CASIEGGGTGELFF
clone_size: NA; v_call: TRBV6-4; j_call: TRBJ1-2; d_call: NA; cdr3_nt: TGTGCCAGCAAGACATCGGGGGCCTATGGCTACACCTTC; cdr3_aa: CASKTSGAYGYTF
clone_size: NA; v_call: TRBV7-6; j_call: TRBJ1-1; d_call: TRBD1; cdr3_nt: TGTGCCAGCAGCCTCCAGACAGGGTGGGAAGGCACTGAAGCTTTCTTT; cdr3_aa: CASSLQTGWEGTEAFF
clone_size: NA; v_call: TRBV11-2; j_call: TRBJ2-5; d_call: NA; cdr3_nt: TGTGCCAGCAGCAACCGGGCCATCACTGGGTCCCAGTACTTC; cdr3_aa: CASSNRAITGSQYF
clone_size: NA; v_call: TRBV7-2; j_call: TRBJ1-3; d_call: NA; cdr3_nt: TGTGCCAGCAGCAAAGACGGCGGAAACGCCATATATTTT; cdr3_aa: CASSKDGGNAIYF
clone_size: NA; v_call: TRBV2; j_call: TRBJ2-2; d_call: TRBD1; cdr3_nt: TGTGCCAGCAGAGGGCTTCAGGGGGTGAGCACCGGGGAGCTGTTTTTT; cdr3_aa: CASRGLQGVSTGELFF
clone_size: NA; v_call: TRBV19; j_call: TRBJ1-3; d_call: TRBD1; cdr3_nt: TGTGCCAGTACCCCCAGGACAGGCTTCTCTGGAAACACCATATATTTT; cdr3_aa: CASTPRTGFSGNTIYF
clone_size: few; v_call: TRBV19; j_call: TRBJ2-1; d_call: TRBD2; cdr3_nt: TGTGCCAGTAGTCTCAAAGGGTGGGGGACTAGCGTCAATGAGCAGTTCTTC; cdr3_aa: CASSLKGWGTSVNEQFF
clone_size: NA; v_call: TRBV2; j_call: TRBJ1-2; d_call: NA; cdr3_nt: TGTGCCAGCAGTAAACAGGACGCTAACTATGGCTACACCTTC; cdr3_aa: CASSKQDANYGYTF
clone_size: NA; v_call: TRBV12-3/TRBV12-4; j_call: TRBJ2-3; d_call: NA; cdr3_nt: TGTGCCAGCAGACTACCCACAGATACGCAGTATTTT; cdr3_aa: CASRLPTDTQYF
clone_size: NA; v_call: TRBV6-4; j_call: TRBJ2-2; d_call: TRBD1; cdr3_nt: TGTGCCAGCAGTTTGGACAGGGCCGGGGAGCTGTTTTTT; cdr3_aa: CASSLDRAGELFF
clone_size: once; v_call: TRBV5-6; j_call: TRBJ1-4; d_call: NA; cdr3_nt: TGTGCCAGCAGCTTCGGACCGCGAACTAATGAAAAACTGTTTTTT; cdr3_aa: CASSFGPRTNEKLFF
clone_size: NA; v_call: TRBV6-5; j_call: TRBJ2-1; d_call: NA; cdr3_nt: TGTGCCAGCAGTTACTCTGGGCGGCAGTTCTTC; cdr3_aa: CASSYSGRQFF
clone_size: NA; v_call: TRBV6-5; j_call: TRBJ1-1; d_call: TRBD1; cdr3_nt: TGTGCCAGCTCAAGAGCGGACAGGGTGAACACTGAAGCTTTCTTT; cdr3_aa: CASSRADRVNTEAFF
clone_size: NA; v_call: TRBV2; j_call: TRBJ1-1; d_call: NA; cdr3_nt: TGTGCCAGCAGTGCGGGACAGAACACTGAAGCTTTCTTT; cdr3_aa: CASSAGQNTEAFF
clone_size: NA; v_call: TRBV3-1/TRBV3-2; j_call: TRBJ1-5; d_call: NA; cdr3_nt: TGTGCCAGCAGCCGCGGACAAATCAATCAGCCCCAGCATTTT; cdr3_aa: CASSRGQINQPQHF
clone_size: once; v_call: TRBV9; j_call: TRBJ1-1; d_call: NA; cdr3_nt: TGTGCCAGCAACGACGGGGCGAACACTGAAGCTTTCTTT; cdr3_aa: CASNDGANTEAFF
clone_size: NA; v_call: TRBV30; j_call: TRBJ2-1; d_call: NA; cdr3_nt: TGTGCCGGTGCGCGGGGTGGAGTCCATGAGCAGTTCTTC; cdr3_aa: CAGARGGVHEQFF
clone_size: NA; v_call: TRBV24-1; j_call: TRBJ1-6; d_call: NA; cdr3_nt: TGTGCCACCAGTGATGCCAAGGATGGTAAAGGGGGAGGCTATAATTCACCCCTCCACTTT; cdr3_aa: CATSDAKDGKGGGYNSPLHF
clone_size: NA; v_call: TRBV7-2; j_call: TRBJ2-1; d_call: NA; cdr3_nt: TGTGCCAGCAGCCCAGGCTCCTACAATGAGCAGTTCTTC; cdr3_aa: CASSPGSYNEQFF
clone_size: NA; v_call: TRBV28; j_call: TRBJ1-2; d_call: NA; cdr3_nt: TGTGCCAGCAGGTCACGTTCTGGCTACACCTTC; cdr3_aa: CASRSRSGYTF
clone_size: NA; v_call: TRBV18; j_call: TRBJ1-1; d_call: TRBD1; cdr3_nt: TGTGCCAGCTCACCATTACCCAGGGGGCCGAACACTGAAGCTTTCTTT; cdr3_aa: CASSPLPRGPNTEAFF
clone_size: few; v_call: TRBV7-6; j_call: TRBJ2-5; d_call: TRBD2; cdr3_nt: TGTGCCAGCATCTTTAGCGGGGGCCACCAAGAGACCCAGTACTTC; cdr3_aa: CASIFSGGHQETQYF
clone_size: few; v_call: TRBV11-2; j_call: TRBJ1-2; d_call: NA; cdr3_nt: TGTGCCAGCAGCTTAGACAGAAACTATGGCTACACCTTC; cdr3_aa: CASSLDRNYGYTF
clone_size: once; v_call: TRBV11-2; j_call: TRBJ1-3; d_call: NA; cdr3_nt: TGTGCCAGCGGACCCACAGGGCCTGGAAACACCATATATTTT; cdr3_aa: CASGPTGPGNTIYF
clone_size: NA; v_call: TRBV24-1; j_call: TRBJ1-1; d_call: TRBD1; cdr3_nt: TGTGCCACCAGTGACGGACAGGGGGAAGAGAACACTGAAGCTTTCTTT; cdr3_aa: CATSDGQGEENTEAFF